The T cell receptor beta chain described here comes from a study of radiation and T cells in renal cell carcinoma. Comment on this clone: Its antigen is not identified.

Whole-study findings and limits: In blood, top tumor clones expanded by 2 weeks, shrinking by 4.

The time point is: blood 2 weeks post-SBRT. Treatment given: 15 Gy SBRT to primary tumor, nephrectomy 4 weeks later. Assay: immunoSEQ multiplex PCR; the TCRdb copy retains only in-frame clones and omits some. The data contain about 120,000 clones, 80% to 90% of them singletons. The specimen comprised blood, sampled from a patient whose treatment included radiotherapy and nephrectomy. This clonotype was obtained from a woman aged 55-69 years with renal cell carcinoma.

This CDR3 reads CASSRTFDTEAFF. The CDR3 region has the DNA TGTGCCAGCAGCCGAACATTCGACACTGAAGCTTTCTTT. This chain uses TRBV5-4 with TRBJ1-1; D gene unclear. The CDR3 totals 13 residues. Germline assignment: CDR1 SGHNT and CDR2 YYREEE (reference sequence). V dropped 4 bases and J dropped 3 bases, with 10 bases sitting between them.